The rows below give T cell receptor beta chains drawn from one sample of a study of radiation and T cells in renal cell carcinoma. Sequencing used immunoSEQ multiplex PCR; TCRdb keeps in-frame clones, though not all of them. This table holds tens of thousands of clones, just over 85% found once. Here the sequenced sample was blood, taken from a patient whose treatment included radiotherapy and nephrectomy. The receptors shown here come from a woman aged 50 to 65 with renal cell carcinoma. Both conserved end residues are part of each CDR3. Each record gives: CDR3 length, V gene, D gene, J gene, clone size, CDR3 protein, CDR3 DNA. The D gene is left open where the match is weak. Clone size, where shown, is once, few, many, or a class for clones that have expanded.

cdr3_length: 15
v_call: TRBV6-5
d_call: -
j_call: TRBJ1-2
clone_size: -
cdr3_aa: CASSWTGGTNYGYTF
cdr3_nt: TGTGCCAGCAGTTGGACCGGGGGGACTAACTATGGCTACACCTTC

cdr3_length: 16
v_call: TRBV27
d_call: -
j_call: TRBJ2-5
clone_size: -
cdr3_aa: CASSLLYDRSQETQYF
cdr3_nt: TGTGCCAGCAGTTTATTATACGACAGATCCCAAGAGACCCAGTACTTC

cdr3_length: 15
v_call: TRBV21-1
d_call: -
j_call: TRBJ1-3
clone_size: -
cdr3_aa: CASRFEWARGNTIYF
cdr3_nt: -

cdr3_length: 17
v_call: TRBV7-8
d_call: -
j_call: TRBJ1-2
clone_size: -
cdr3_aa: CASSSARGRILSYGYTF
cdr3_nt: TGTGCCAGCAGCTCCGCCCGGGGCAGAATCCTCTCCTATGGCTACACCTTC

cdr3_length: 18
v_call: TRBV4-3
d_call: -
j_call: TRBJ2-6
clone_size: few
cdr3_aa: CASSPPGRRISGANVLTF
cdr3_nt: TGCGCCAGCAGCCCTCCCGGACGGCGGATCTCTGGGGCCAACGTCCTGACTTTC

cdr3_length: 13
v_call: TRBV15
d_call: TRBD1
j_call: TRBJ2-7
clone_size: -
cdr3_aa: CATSLGQPYEQYF
cdr3_nt: TGTGCCACCAGTTTGGGACAGCCCTACGAGCAGTACTTC

cdr3_length: 15
v_call: TRBV9
d_call: -
j_call: TRBJ1-1
clone_size: -
cdr3_aa: CASSPRTDINTEAFF
cdr3_nt: TGTGCCAGCAGCCCCCGGACAGACATAAACACTGAAGCTTTCTTT

cdr3_length: 14
v_call: TRBV19
d_call: -
j_call: TRBJ2-6
clone_size: -
cdr3_aa: CASSIVSGANVLTF
cdr3_nt: TGTGCCAGTAGTATCGTCTCTGGGGCCAACGTCCTGACTTTC

cdr3_length: 16
v_call: TRBV9
d_call: TRBD1
j_call: TRBJ2-1
clone_size: -
cdr3_aa: CASSPKAGGSYNEQFF
cdr3_nt: TGTGCCAGCAGTCCAAAGGCAGGGGGCTCCTACAATGAGCAGTTCTTC

cdr3_length: 13
v_call: TRBV10-3
d_call: -
j_call: TRBJ2-3
clone_size: -
cdr3_aa: CAISEGLEGTQYF
cdr3_nt: TGTGCCATCAGTGAAGGGCTCGAAGGTACGCAGTATTTT

cdr3_length: 12
v_call: TRBV28
d_call: -
j_call: TRBJ2-7
clone_size: -
cdr3_aa: CASSTRPDEQYF
cdr3_nt: TGTGCCAGCAGCACCCGCCCAGACGAGCAGTACTTC

cdr3_length: 14
v_call: TRBV2
d_call: -
j_call: TRBJ2-7
clone_size: -
cdr3_aa: CAGTVPGRDIEQYF
cdr3_nt: TGTGCCGGGACGGTCCCCGGACGCGATATCGAGCAGTACTTC

cdr3_length: 13
v_call: TRBV7-2
d_call: -
j_call: TRBJ1-1
clone_size: few
cdr3_aa: CASSPQGITEAFF
cdr3_nt: TGTGCCAGCAGCCCACAGGGTATCACTGAAGCTTTCTTT

cdr3_length: 14
v_call: TRBV15
d_call: -
j_call: TRBJ2-3
clone_size: -
cdr3_aa: CAASGGQSTDTQYF
cdr3_nt: TGTGCCGCATCCGGGGGTCAGAGCACAGATACGCAGTATTTT

cdr3_length: 15
v_call: TRBV5-1
d_call: -
j_call: TRBJ2-3
clone_size: -
cdr3_aa: CASSPLGPSTDTQYF
cdr3_nt: TGCGCCAGCAGCCCCCTAGGTCCCAGCACAGATACGCAGTATTTT

cdr3_length: 13
v_call: TRBV7-3
d_call: -
j_call: TRBJ2-5
clone_size: -
cdr3_aa: CASSSGGEGTQYF
cdr3_nt: TGTGCCAGCAGCTCCGGCGGTGAGGGGACCCAGTACTTC

cdr3_length: 17
v_call: TRBV10-1
d_call: TRBD1
j_call: TRBJ2-7
clone_size: -
cdr3_aa: CASSGGFGGTGTYEQYF
cdr3_nt: TGCGCCAGCTCCGGGGGGTTCGGCGGGACAGGGACTTACGAGCAGTACTTC

cdr3_length: 14
v_call: TRBV28
d_call: -
j_call: TRBJ1-2
clone_size: -
cdr3_aa: CASILGGTRYGYTF
cdr3_nt: TGTGCCAGCATCTTGGGGGGGACCCGCTATGGCTACACCTTC

cdr3_length: 14
v_call: TRBV11-2
d_call: -
j_call: TRBJ1-3
clone_size: -
cdr3_aa: CASSLDITGNTIYF
cdr3_nt: TGTGCCAGCAGCTTAGATATTACTGGAAACACCATATATTTT

cdr3_length: 15
v_call: TRBV7-2
d_call: -
j_call: TRBJ2-7
clone_size: once
cdr3_aa: CASSLPPGLSYEQYF
cdr3_nt: TGTGCCAGCAGTCTACCCCCGGGACTCTCCTACGAGCAGTACTTC

cdr3_length: 16
v_call: TRBV5-1
d_call: TRBD2
j_call: TRBJ2-3
clone_size: -
cdr3_aa: CASSTGLAGSTDTQYF
cdr3_nt: TGCGCCAGCAGCACCGGACTAGCGGGATCCACAGATACGCAGTATTTT

cdr3_length: 15
v_call: TRBV28
d_call: -
j_call: TRBJ1-1
clone_size: -
cdr3_aa: CASSGPGTANTEAFF
cdr3_nt: TGTGCCAGCAGTGGCCCCGGGACGGCGAACACTGAAGCTTTCTTT

cdr3_length: 18
v_call: TRBV11-1
d_call: TRBD1
j_call: TRBJ2-7
clone_size: -
cdr3_aa: CASSFYGMRDRVFEEQYF
cdr3_nt: TGTGCCAGCAGCTTTTATGGCATGCGGGACAGGGTTTTTGAAGAGCAGTACTTC

cdr3_length: 14
v_call: TRBV19
d_call: -
j_call: TRBJ1-1
clone_size: -
cdr3_aa: CASRGLLGITEAFF
cdr3_nt: TGTGCCAGTAGGGGACTCCTGGGGATCACTGAAGCTTTCTTT

cdr3_length: 14
v_call: TRBV10-3
d_call: -
j_call: TRBJ2-7
clone_size: -
cdr3_aa: CAISESPKSYEQYF
cdr3_nt: TGTGCCATCAGTGAGTCCCCCAAGAGCTACGAGCAGTACTTC

cdr3_length: 12
v_call: TRBV10-1
d_call: TRBD2
j_call: TRBJ2-4
clone_size: once
cdr3_aa: CASSVREGAQYF
cdr3_nt: TGCGCCAGCAGTGTTCGGGAGGGAGCTCAGTACTTC

cdr3_length: 13
v_call: TRBV11-1
d_call: -
j_call: TRBJ1-5
clone_size: -
cdr3_aa: CASSLHTNQPQHF
cdr3_nt: TGTGCCAGCAGCTTACATACTAATCAGCCCCAGCATTTT

cdr3_length: 15
v_call: TRBV5-5
d_call: -
j_call: TRBJ1-4
clone_size: -
cdr3_aa: CASSLMAGPEEKLFF
cdr3_nt: TGTGCCAGCAGCTTGATGGCAGGCCCTGAGGAAAAACTGTTTTTT

cdr3_length: 13
v_call: TRBV9
d_call: -
j_call: TRBJ1-1
clone_size: -
cdr3_aa: CASSVGTNTEAFF
cdr3_nt: TGTGCCAGCAGCGTCGGGACGAACACTGAAGCTTTCTTT

cdr3_length: 15
v_call: TRBV6-1
d_call: TRBD1
j_call: TRBJ2-7
clone_size: few
cdr3_aa: CASNLARDRDAEQYF
cdr3_nt: TGTGCCAGCAATCTAGCCCGGGACAGGGATGCCGAGCAGTACTTC

cdr3_length: 12
v_call: TRBV5-4
d_call: -
j_call: TRBJ2-7
clone_size: -
cdr3_aa: CASSHPGGEQYF
cdr3_nt: TGTGCCAGCAGCCACCCCGGGGGCGAGCAGTACTTC

cdr3_length: 14
v_call: TRBV10-3
d_call: -
j_call: TRBJ1-1
clone_size: -
cdr3_aa: CAIRSSGLNTEAFF
cdr3_nt: TGTGCCATCAGATCCTCAGGTTTGAACACTGAAGCTTTCTTT

cdr3_length: 13
v_call: TRBV10-3
d_call: TRBD1
j_call: TRBJ2-1
clone_size: -
cdr3_aa: CAIGQGAYNEQFF
cdr3_nt: TGTGCCATCGGGCAGGGGGCTTACAATGAGCAGTTCTTC

cdr3_length: 15
v_call: TRBV10-3
d_call: -
j_call: TRBJ2-3
clone_size: once
cdr3_aa: CAISDNRGITDTQYF
cdr3_nt: TGTGCCATCAGTGATAACCGGGGGATCACAGATACGCAGTATTTT

cdr3_length: 12
v_call: TRBV29-1
d_call: -
j_call: TRBJ2-3
clone_size: -
cdr3_aa: CSPRLAGDTQYF
cdr3_nt: TGCAGCCCTCGACTGGCTGGAGATACGCAGTATTTT

cdr3_length: 15
v_call: TRBV7-9
d_call: TRBD2
j_call: TRBJ2-3
clone_size: -
cdr3_aa: CASSVSGRPTDTQYF
cdr3_nt: TGTGCCAGCAGCGTCAGCGGGAGACCCACAGATACGCAGTATTTT

cdr3_length: 16
v_call: TRBV27
d_call: TRBD2
j_call: TRBJ2-6
clone_size: many
cdr3_aa: CASSLWSGTGANVLTF
cdr3_nt: TGTGCCAGCAGTTTATGGAGCGGGACGGGGGCCAACGTCCTGACTTTC

cdr3_length: 15
v_call: TRBV6-6
d_call: TRBD1
j_call: TRBJ1-1
clone_size: -
cdr3_aa: CASSLLTGVTTEAFF
cdr3_nt: TGTGCCAGCAGCCTACTGACAGGGGTGACCACTGAAGCTTTCTTT

cdr3_length: 15
v_call: TRBV5-1
d_call: -
j_call: TRBJ2-7
clone_size: -
cdr3_aa: CASSLDTGPPYEQYF
cdr3_nt: TGCGCCAGCAGCTTGGATACAGGGCCTCCCTACGAGCAGTACTTC

cdr3_length: 11
v_call: TRBV6-1
d_call: -
j_call: TRBJ2-5
clone_size: -
cdr3_aa: CASSGEVTQYF
cdr3_nt: TGTGCCAGCAGTGGCGAGGTTACCCAGTACTTC

cdr3_length: 12
v_call: TRBV7-2
d_call: -
j_call: TRBJ2-3
clone_size: -
cdr3_aa: CASSLSSDTQYF
cdr3_nt: TGTGCCAGCAGCTTGAGTTCAGATACGCAGTATTTT

cdr3_length: 12
v_call: TRBV29-1
d_call: TRBD1
j_call: TRBJ1-2
clone_size: once
cdr3_aa: CSVTRDSYGYTF
cdr3_nt: TGCAGCGTTACCCGGGACAGCTATGGCTACACCTTC

cdr3_length: 15
v_call: TRBV4-2
d_call: -
j_call: TRBJ2-3
clone_size: -
cdr3_aa: CASSSRSGVTDTQYF
cdr3_nt: TGTGCCAGCAGCAGTCGGAGTGGGGTCACAGATACGCAGTATTTT

cdr3_length: 16
v_call: TRBV4-3
d_call: -
j_call: TRBJ1-6
clone_size: medium-sized
cdr3_aa: CASSQDRGQNNSPLHF
cdr3_nt: TGCGCCAGCAGCCAAGATAGAGGGCAGAATAATTCACCCCTCCACTTT

cdr3_length: 14
v_call: TRBV11-2
d_call: -
j_call: TRBJ1-2
clone_size: -
cdr3_aa: CASSLGSQNYGYTF
cdr3_nt: TGTGCCAGCAGCTTAGGAAGTCAGAACTATGGCTACACCTTC

cdr3_length: 14
v_call: TRBV28
d_call: -
j_call: TRBJ2-5
clone_size: -
cdr3_aa: CASSGQGGGETQYF
cdr3_nt: TGTGCCAGCAGTGGGCAGGGTGGGGGAGAGACCCAGTACTTC

cdr3_length: 16
v_call: TRBV5-6
d_call: -
j_call: TRBJ2-2
clone_size: -
cdr3_aa: CASSPHRGGGTGELFF
cdr3_nt: TGTGCCAGCAGCCCCCACCGGGGAGGAGGCACCGGGGAGCTGTTTTTT

cdr3_length: 19
v_call: TRBV6-1
d_call: TRBD1
j_call: TRBJ1-5
clone_size: -
cdr3_aa: CASSGAASDRGYSNQPQHF
cdr3_nt: TGTGCCAGCAGTGGGGCCGCTTCGGACAGGGGGTATAGCAATCAGCCCCAGCATTTT

cdr3_length: 16
v_call: TRBV6-1
d_call: TRBD2
j_call: TRBJ2-2
clone_size: -
cdr3_aa: CASSELRLASTGELFF
cdr3_nt: TGTGCCAGCAGTGAATTACGACTAGCGAGCACCGGGGAGCTGTTTTTT

cdr3_length: 15
v_call: TRBV5-1
d_call: -
j_call: TRBJ1-1
clone_size: -
cdr3_aa: CASSLEWQANTEAFF
cdr3_nt: TGCGCCAGCAGCTTGGAGTGGCAGGCGAACACTGAAGCTTTCTTT

cdr3_length: 15
v_call: TRBV7-2
d_call: TRBD2
j_call: TRBJ2-7
clone_size: -
cdr3_aa: CASSLRTSGIYEQYF
cdr3_nt: TGTGCCAGCAGCCTAAGGACTAGCGGGATCTACGAGCAGTACTTC

cdr3_length: 15
v_call: TRBV4-3
d_call: -
j_call: TRBJ2-5
clone_size: once
cdr3_aa: CASSPHHGRAETQYF
cdr3_nt: TGCGCCAGCAGCCCCCACCACGGCAGGGCCGAGACCCAGTACTTC

cdr3_length: 14
v_call: TRBV5-1
d_call: -
j_call: TRBJ1-1
clone_size: -
cdr3_aa: CASSLDGSHTEAFF
cdr3_nt: TGCGCCAGCAGCTTGGACGGGTCACACACTGAAGCTTTCTTT

cdr3_length: 15
v_call: TRBV19
d_call: -
j_call: TRBJ1-4
clone_size: few
cdr3_aa: CASSFLGLKREKLFF
cdr3_nt: TGTGCCAGTAGTTTTCTCGGCCTGAAAAGGGAAAAACTGTTTTTT

cdr3_length: 14
v_call: TRBV5-6
d_call: -
j_call: TRBJ1-5
clone_size: -
cdr3_aa: CASSLRQVDQPQHF
cdr3_nt: TGTGCCAGCAGCTTACGACAGGTAGATCAGCCCCAGCATTTT

cdr3_length: 13
v_call: TRBV10-3
d_call: -
j_call: TRBJ2-5
clone_size: -
cdr3_aa: CAAGGPVQETQYF
cdr3_nt: TGTGCCGCCGGGGGCCCGGTACAAGAGACCCAGTACTTC

cdr3_length: 13
v_call: TRBV30
d_call: -
j_call: TRBJ1-1
clone_size: -
cdr3_aa: CAWRSVQNTEAFF
cdr3_nt: TGTGCCTGGAGGAGTGTGCAGAACACTGAAGCTTTCTTT